Sequencing of this T cell receptor beta chain was carried out in a study of Ad26.COV2.S vaccination and SARS-CoV-2 variants. Study findings and constraints: Vaccine recipients had higher spike-specific TCR breadth than placebo recipients. Considerable breadth of spike-specific CD8+ and CD4+ T cell responses has reportedly been documented following vaccination.

The protocol was immunoSEQ multiplex PCR, while the TCRdb copy is restricted to in-frame clones and leaves out a portion. Of more than 85,000 clones detected, around 80% appear once; the ten largest clones hold around 15%. V was pared by 4 bases and J by 6 bases, with 7 bases between. The V gene's germline CDR1 is SGHRS and CDR2 YFSETQ. The CDR3 is 12 amino acids. This clone was picked up many times. Its antigen is undetermined. The chain has TRBV5-1 and TRBJ2-2; D ambiguous. Material: peripheral blood, obtained after recovery from COVID-19. The origin of this receptor is a human donor who had recovered from COVID-19. CDR3 in DNA: TGCGCCAGCAGCCCGGTGCCCGGGGAGCTGTTTTTT. Its protein is CASSPVPGELFF.